These T cell receptor beta chains were read from a single sample in a study of regulatory T cells in long-lasting Graves disease. TCRdb used MiXCR to reprocess the multiplex PCR reads, holding one entry per CDR3 protein. Seen here are a few hundred thousand distinct CDR3 sequences, over 15% observed once, and the top ten hold just under 30%. These same data were also listed under a study on T cells in Graves' hyperthyroidism and ophthalmopathy.

The sample here was peripheral blood mononuclear cells (PBMCs), taken at new diagnosis, from a patient treated with antithyroid drugs. Receptors were obtained from a man aged 35-49 years with Graves disease. CDR3s leave out the opening cysteine and the closing phenylalanine or tryptophan. A D gene is named only where the DNA matches it firmly.

j_call,cdr3_length,v_call,d_call,cdr3_aa
TRBJ1-6,14,TRBV4-2,NA,ASSQDVAGINSPLH
TRBJ1-1,14,TRBV4-2,NA,ASSQDTDLARTEAF
TRBJ1-6,12,TRBV19,NA,ASSITGNNSPLH
TRBJ2-2,12,TRBV20-1,NA,SANSRANTGELF
TRBJ1-1,13,TRBV5-1,NA,ASSFVQGMDTEAF
TRBJ2-7,10,TRBV19,TRBD2,ASSMWGGEQY
TRBJ2-1,11,TRBV29-1,NA,SVEMARGWRQF
TRBJ1-1,12,TRBV11-2,NA,ASSPHGGNTEAF
TRBJ1-4,12,TRBV5-5,NA,ASSPTSTVEKLF
TRBJ1-5,13,TRBV27,NA,ASSLAGISNQPQH
TRBJ1-1,10,TRBV18,NA,ASWGDGTEAF
TRBJ2-5,10,TRBV20-1,NA,SAIVGGETQY
TRBJ2-3,14,TRBV11-2,NA,ASSLEEGGPGDTQY
TRBJ1-6,13,TRBV5-1,NA,ASSSESSYNSPLH
TRBJ2-5,14,TRBV3-1,TRBD2,ASSQDLLRGGETQY
TRBJ2-7,15,TRBV7-2,TRBD2,ASTLNGGTTSGSEQY
TRBJ2-5,11,TRBV15,NA,ATSRAPQETQY
TRBJ2-5,13,TRBV28,TRBD1,ASSRWDSIEETQY
TRBJ1-5,10,TRBV20-1,NA,SVWQGGQPQH